Sequencing of this T cell receptor beta chain was carried out in a study of cytomegalovirus exposure and HLA in healthy donors. Study-wide findings and caveats: Reportedly, diagnosis of cytomegalovirus status by the classifier showed high specificity and sensitivity. In a later analysis, several top co-occurrence clusters appeared linked to parvovirus B19, influenza, CMV and Epstein-Barr virus.

The primer mix had 60 Vbeta and 13 Jbeta primers. Data came from immunoSEQ multiplex PCR; TCRdb stores just in-frame clones and leaves some out. The table shows more than 130,000 clones, with approximately 80% occurring only once. CDR1 SGHTA and CDR2 FQGTGA come from the germline V gene. This CDR3 is built from 16 residues. Losses at the gene ends were 4 bases for V and 0 bases for J; bases not matched to a gene: 6. This clone was recorded once. What it binds is unknown. V gene TRBV7-3 combines with J gene TRBJ2-3, with 8 positions matching TRBD1. The sample comprised PBMCs. This TCR came from a man aged 35 to 55 in good health and CMV-seropositive. The CDR3 DNA sequence: TGTGCCAGCAGCTCCCCAGGGGGCCCAAGCACAGATACGCAGTATTTT. Translation gives CASSSPGGPSTDTQYF.